This TCR beta chain was identified during a study of T cell repertoires in cytomegalovirus infection. Study results and limitations: In two of eight donors, the top clonotype was HLA-C-restricted CMV-specific.

Points on this clonotype: Its antigen is undetermined.

CDR1 and CDR2 from the germline V gene are DFQATT and SNEGSKA (reference sequence). This CDR3 contains 12 residues. V dropped 3 bases and J dropped 3; count of bases not matched to a gene: 1. Using its own MiXCR run on the reads, TCRdb lists one record per CDR3 protein. The table has hundreds of thousands of distinct CDR3 sequences, about 44% seen once. This receptor was identified in a human donor in good health (CMV status not recorded). Some clones in this sample may be carry-over from other donors' samples. This material consisted of cultured PBMCs, taken from culture after CMV antigen stimulation. The chain combines TRBV20-1 with TRBJ2-7; 8 bases are shared with TRBD1. The CDR3 bases are TGCAGTGCTAGGGACAGGGACTACGAGCAGTACTTC. Protein product: CSARDRDYEQYF.